This T cell receptor beta chain was captured by sequencing in a study of PD-L1 blockade in urothelial cancer. Overall study: Prior exposure to chemotherapy in patients amounted to 0 to 3 regimens received. The median T cell count in blood samples was around 150,000.

Diagnoses among patients were locally advanced or metastatic urothelial carcinoma. Germline V gives CDR1 KGHSH, CDR2 LQKENI. CDR3 length: 16 residues. Trimming shortened V by 6 bases and J by 1 base, and 16 bases separated the two germline ends. Only in-frame clones appear in the TCRdb table, and some are missing; sequencing was by immunoSEQ multiplex PCR. The table records 38,000 or so clones, around four fifths of them present only once. The TCR originated in a man aged 55 to 70 with urothelial cancer. This specimen was PBMCs, taken around atezolizumab (anti-PD-L1) treatment. The gene calls are TRBV18 and TRBJ1-3; no firm D call. CDR3 protein: CASSPQIIQSGNTIYF. CDR3 nucleotides: TGTGCCAGCTCTCCTCAGATTATTCAGTCTGGAAACACCATATATTTT.